Below are 21 T cell receptor beta chains sequenced from a single sample in a study of T cells in Graves' hyperthyroidism and ophthalmopathy. Researchers took RNA transcripts and amplified the TCR beta CDR3 regions from them. Initially, a first-round RT-PCR of the TCR CDR3 employed the HTBI primer set. TCRdb reprocessed the multiplex PCR reads with MiXCR, giving one entry per CDR3 protein. The table shows approximately 590,000 distinct CDR3 sequences, with 15% to 17% occurring only once. The sequencing sample was made of blood. These receptors all stem from a woman aged 30 to 39 with Graves' hyperthyroidism.

Many counts were recorded for this clonotype. This sequence joins TRBV4-1 and TRBJ2-7; perhaps TRBD1 as D (5 bases). The CDR3 totals 13 residues. Germline lookup yields CDR1 MGHRA and CDR2 YSYEKL. V dropped 0 bases and J dropped 4 bases, with 7 bases sitting between them. The DNA of the CDR3 is TGCGCCAGCAGCCAAGATCAGGGATACGAGCAGTACTTC. As protein: CASSQDQGYEQYF.

This clonotype was seen many times. V and J are TRBV18 and TRBJ1-1; 7 bases are a match to TRBD1. The CDR3 runs 15 residues. In germline, CDR1 is KGHSH, CDR2 LQKENI. V was clipped by 5 bases and J by 0 bases; unmatched bases: 6. The CDR3 DNA sequence: TGTGCCAGCTCAGCCTTCAGGGGGGTGAACACTGAAGCTTTCTTT. Translated: CASSAFRGVNTEAFF. The full variable domain, with the rest looked up from reference TRBV18 and TRBJ1-1, is NAGVMQNPRHLVRRRGQEARLRCSPMKGHSHVYWYRQLPEEGLKFMVYLQKENIIDESGMPKERFSAEFPKEGPSILRIQQVVRGDSAAYFCASSAFRGVNTEAFFGQGTRLTVV.

This clonotype has more than one count but fewer than ten. J is TRBJ2-1 and V is TRBV20-1, with D uncertain. Germline V CDR1 and CDR2: DFQATT, SNEGSKA (reference sequence). V was clipped by 6 bases and J by 2 bases, with 17 bases between them. This CDR3 region has 15 residues. As DNA, the CDR3 is TGCAGTGCCAAAACGGTCTTTCCAACCTACAATGAGCAGTTCTTC. Translation: CSAKTVFPTYNEQFF.

At least ten counts were recorded for this clonotype. The chain carries TRBV3-1 and TRBJ2-1; a weak D match, TRBD2 (5 bases). The V end lost 5 bases, the J end lost 7 bases, and 24 bases lay between the germline ends. There are 17 residues in the CDR3. CDR1 LGHDT and CDR2 YNNKEL come from the germline V gene (reference sequence). DNA of the CDR3: TGTGCCAGCAGCGGCGGGTCGGGTTCATCCTTTTCGAATGAGCAGTTCTTC. As protein: CASSGGSGSSFSNEQFF.

This clonotype has a count of ten or more. V and J are TRBV7-2 and TRBJ2-1; TRBD1 agrees at 9 bases. The CDR3 is 16 amino acids. V trimming: 4 bases; J trimming: 7 bases; junction bases outside the gene matches: 11. Germline-derived CDR1 and CDR2 are SGHTA and FQGNSA. CDR3 sequence reads: CASSSAPTGGGNEQFF. DNA for the CDR3: TGTGCCAGCAGCTCCGCCCCGACAGGGGGAGGGAATGAGCAGTTCTTC.

V usage is TRBV6-1 and J usage is TRBJ1-3; no reliable D call. V gave up 2 bases and J gave up 0 bases, with 8 bases separating them. CDR3 length: 15 amino acids. Looked up from germline, CDR1 is MNHNS and CDR2 is SASEGT. CDR3 sequence reads: CASSEPRGSGNTIYF. The CDR3 DNA reads as TGTGCCAGCAGTGAACCCCGCGGCTCTGGAAACACCATATATTTT.

At least ten counts were recorded for this clonotype. V is TRBV27 and J is TRBJ2-2, with 7 bases matching TRBD2. The CDR3 runs to 18 residues. The germline CDR1 and CDR2 sequences are MNHEY and SMNVEV (reference sequence). Trimming removed 3 bases from V and 5 bases from J; junction bases left unmatched: 15. The CDR3 region has the DNA TGTGCCAGCAGTTTGGGTGTTCCGGGACTAATGGCGACCGGGGAGCTGTTTTTT. Translating gives CASSLGVPGLMATGELFF.

This clonotype was observed many times. The V call is TRBV7-2, the J call TRBJ2-1, with 10 bases fitting TRBD2. Germline V gene lookup returns CDR1 SGHTA and CDR2 FQGNSA. The CDR3 loop spans 16 amino acids. Trimming removed 1 base from V and 4 bases from J; junction bases left unmatched: 4. This CDR3 is CASSLGAGGGYNEQFF. CDR3 nucleotide sequence: TGTGCCAGCAGCTTAGGAGCGGGAGGGGGGTACAATGAGCAGTTCTTC.

In this sample, this clonotype turned up a few times. The chain links TRBV7-9 to TRBJ2-2, with no clear D. CDR3 length: 14 amino acids. V was cut by 1 base and J by 8 bases, with 11 bases left in between. Germline V lookup: CDR1 SEHNR, CDR2 FQNEAQ (reference sequence). CDR3 coding DNA: TGTGCCAGCAGCTTAGAGGCAGCCCCAGGGGAGCTGTTTTTT. This encodes CASSLEAAPGELFF.

The table lists this clonotype with a few counts. CDR3 loop: CASSYLQREGNEQFF. As DNA, the CDR3 is TGTGCCAGCAGTTACCTTCAGCGGGAGGGCAATGAGCAGTTCTTC. The chain joins TRBV6-9 to TRBJ2-1, with TRBD2 identical over 10 bases. From germline, CDR1 is MNHGY and CDR2 SVAAGI. This CDR3 is built from 15 residues. The V gene end was trimmed by 3 bases and the J gene end by 6 bases; junction bases not matched to a gene: 5.

The chain has TRBV9 and TRBJ2-2; tentatively, D is TRBD2 (5 bases). Trimming pared 0 bases from V and 0 bases from J, leaving 9 bases between. The CDR3 has 16 amino acids. CDR1 is SGDLS and CDR2 is YYNGEE in the germline V gene. CDR3 sequence reads: CASSVAVGANTGELFF. CDR3 nucleotide sequence: TGTGCCAGCAGCGTAGCTGTGGGAGCGAACACCGGGGAGCTGTTTTTT.

This clonotype came up a few times. The rearrangement uses TRBV4-1 and TRBJ1-2; D is unresolved. CDR1 and CDR2 from the germline V gene are MGHRA and YSYEKL. The CDR3 covers 13 residues. V gave up 6 bases and J gave up 4 bases, with 12 bases separating them. The CDR3 protein is CASSRPGTYGYTF. The CDR3 DNA reads TGCGCCAGCAGTCGCCCGGGTACCTATGGCTACACCTTC.

CDR3 sequence reads: CASSRLREVSGELFF. The CDR3 DNA follows: TGTGCCAGCAGCCGCCTCCGGGAAGTTTCCGGGGAGCTGTTTTTT. V and J are TRBV7-2 and TRBJ2-2; D may be TRBD2 (5 bases). V shed 5 bases and J shed 6 bases, with 16 bases lying between them. From germline, CDR1 is SGHTA and CDR2 FQGNSA. This CDR3 contains 15 residues. Based on the CDR3 plus reference TRBV7-2 and TRBJ2-2, the full variable domain is GAGVSQSPSNKVTEKGKDVELRCDPISGHTALYWYRQSLGQGLEFLIYFQGNSAPDKSGLPSDRFSAERTGGSVSTLTIQRTQQEDSAVYLCASSRLREVSGELFFGEGSRLTVL.

This sequence joins TRBV4-1 and TRBJ2-7; a possible D gene is TRBD1 (5 bases). Deletions cut 0 bases from V and 7 bases from J, with 13 bases between. CDR1 and CDR2 (germline): MGHRA, YSYEKL. There are 14 residues in the CDR3. Written as DNA, the CDR3 is TGCGCCAGCAGCCAAGACAGGGCCTTGGGAGAGCAGTACTTC. This encodes CASSQDRALGEQYF.

In its sample, this clonotype was seen many times. The gene calls are TRBV28 and TRBJ1-3; D is undetermined. Trimming left V 3 bases short and J 0 bases short, with 9 bases between. CDR1 and CDR2 from the germline V gene are MDHEN and SYDVKM. There are 15 residues in the CDR3. The DNA of the CDR3 is TGTGCCAGCAGTTTGGACCGCAGCTCTGGAAACACCATATATTTT. Amino acid sequence: CASSLDRSSGNTIYF.

In this sample, this clonotype turned up many times. Here the CDR3 DNA reads TGTGCCAGCTCACCTGAGGACAGTGGGCTTAAAGCTTTCTTT. The encoded protein is CASSPEDSGLKAFF. This chain links TRBV18 with TRBJ1-1; a weak D match, TRBD1 (6 bases). Trimming shortened V by 3 bases and J by 9 bases, and 17 bases separated the two germline ends. This CDR3 comprises 14 residues. Germline V lookup: CDR1 KGHSH, CDR2 LQKENI.

The chain carries TRBV20-1 and TRBJ2-3; tentatively, D is TRBD2 (6 bases). Trimming shortened V by 5 bases and J by 4 bases, and 22 bases separated the two germline ends. This CDR3 spans 16 amino acids. Germline-derived CDR1 and CDR2 are DFQATT and SNEGSKA (reference sequence). The CDR3 DNA is TGCAGTGCTGGGACCCTCGGAGGAGCGGGCGCAGATACGCAGTATTTT. It encodes CSAGTLGGAGADTQYF.

This clonotype was detected ten times or more. J is TRBJ2-2 and V is TRBV3-1; TRBD1 might be the D (5 bases). The V and J ends lost 1 base and 6 bases respectively, with 9 bases between them. This CDR3 comprises 14 residues. CDR1 is LGHDT and CDR2 is YNNKEL in the germline V gene (reference sequence). The CDR3 reads CASSQVRAAGELFF. The CDR3, as DNA: TGTGCCAGCAGCCAAGTCAGGGCGGCCGGGGAGCTGTTTTTT.

This clonotype was counted only a few times. V usage is TRBV5-1 and J usage is TRBJ2-7, with 9 bases lining up with TRBD1. Per germline, CDR1 SGHRS and CDR2 YFSETQ. The V gene end was trimmed by 0 bases and the J gene end by 5 bases; junction bases not matched to a gene: 6. The CDR3 sequence is 15 residues long. The CDR3 coding sequence is TGCGCCAGCAGCTTGGTTTCCGGGACAGGGAACGAGCAGTACTTC. This translates into CASSLVSGTGNEQYF.

The V and J genes are TRBV3-1 and TRBJ2-7, with D perhaps assigned TRBD1 or TRBD2 (5 bases each). Germline values: CDR1 LGHDT, CDR2 YNNKEL (reference sequence). This CDR3 is built from 15 residues. The V end was cut by 1 base, the J end by 2 bases, with 12 bases between. For the CDR3, the DNA is TGTGCCAGCAGCCAAGGGTCCCGGGGACCCTACGAGCAGTACTTC. The encoded protein is CASSQGSRGPYEQYF.

In this sample, this clonotype turned up many times. The chain combines TRBV6-1 with TRBJ1-5, with 7 bases identical to TRBD1. The CDR3 is made up of 15 amino acids. Germline loops: CDR1 MNHNS, CDR2 SASEGT. With 6 bases clipped from V and 1 base from J, the junction kept 6 bases outside the gene matches. For the CDR3, the DNA is TGTGCCAGCAGAAGACAGGGCCCGAGCAATCAGCCCCAGCATTTT. This sequence encodes CASRRQGPSNQPQHF.